Shown below are 15 T cell receptor beta chains from a single sample sequenced in a study of cytomegalovirus exposure and HLA in healthy donors. Assay used: immunoSEQ multiplex PCR; TCRdb lists only in-frame clones, some missing. Among about 140,000 clones listed, roughly four fifths were seen once. What was sequenced was PBMCs. These receptors came from a woman between 25 and 40 years old in good health and CMV-seronegative.

This clone was observed once. The chain links TRBV4-2 to TRBJ1-3, with 7 bases lining up with TRBD1. CDR1 and CDR2 (germline): LGHNA, YNFKEQ. The length of the CDR3 is 18 residues. J gave up 0 bases and V 4 bases, and 12 bases lay outside the gene matches. The CDR3 nucleotides read TGTGCCAGCAGCCCCGTGGGGGTGACAGGGATCTCTGGAAACACCATATATTTT. As protein: CASSPVGVTGISGNTIYF.

The J gene is TRBJ2-7, the V gene TRBV28; TRBD2 agrees at 7 bases. V lost 3 bases to trimming and J lost 3 bases; unmatched junction nucleotides: 8. The CDR3 runs to 15 residues. CDR1 is MDHEN, CDR2 SYDVKM, per germline. CDR3 nucleotides: TGTGCCAGCAGTTTGCCCGCGGCGGGGGTCTACGAGCAGTACTTC. It translates to CASSLPAAGVYEQYF.

V usage is TRBV5-4 and J usage is TRBJ1-2; TRBD1 matches 10 bases. Germline CDR1 SGHNT, CDR2 YYREEE (reference sequence). V lost 3 bases, J lost 6 bases, and 8 bases stayed unmatched. The CDR3 runs 15 residues. The CDR3 protein is CASSSRDRGFHGYTF. The CDR3 DNA follows: TGTGCCAGCAGCTCCCGGGACAGGGGATTTCATGGCTACACCTTC.

V usage is TRBV6-5 and J usage is TRBJ1-3; D gene ambiguous. The V end was cut by 6 bases, the J end by 2 bases, with 11 bases between. The CDR3 length is 14 residues. Germline V gives CDR1 MNHEY, CDR2 SVGAGI. The CDR3 DNA reads as TGTGCCAGCAGACTCGGGATACCTGGAAACACCATATATTTT. Translated: CASRLGIPGNTIYF.

The CDR3 is CATSRGEGKVSYEQYF. CDR3 nucleotides: TGTGCCACCAGCAGAGGGGAGGGGAAGGTTTCCTACGAGCAGTACTTC. The V and J genes are TRBV15 and TRBJ2-7; 7 bases line up with TRBD2. Germline values: CDR1 LNHNV, CDR2 YYDKDF (reference sequence). J lost 1 base, V lost 1 base, and 7 bases had no gene match. The length of the CDR3 is 16 residues.

The chain uses TRBV18 and TRBJ1-1, with 10 bases aligning to TRBD1. CDR3 length: 15 residues. The germline CDR1 and CDR2 sequences are KGHSH and LQKENI. V dropped 2 bases and J dropped 9; count of bases not matched to a gene: 9. The CDR3 region is CASSPATGGANQAFF. CDR3 DNA: TGTGCCAGCTCACCAGCGACAGGGGGCGCGAATCAAGCTTTCTTT.

CDR3 protein: CASRFDRNTEAFF. The CDR3 DNA reads as TGTGCCAGTAGATTTGACAGGAACACTGAAGCTTTCTTT. The gene calls are TRBV19 and TRBJ1-1; weak D call: TRBD1 (5 bases). Trimming left V 6 bases short and J 1 base short, with 9 bases between. Per the germline V gene, CDR1 is LNHDA and CDR2 is SQIVND (reference sequence). This CDR3 is 13 amino acids long.

The chain links TRBV6-5 to TRBJ1-2; D may be TRBD1 (6 bases). Germline lookup yields CDR1 MNHEY and CDR2 SVGAGI. Trimming cost V 4 bases and J 8 bases, with 17 bases left between them. CDR3 length: 14 residues. The CDR3 nucleotides read TGTGCCAGCAGTTCTCCTACCCGGGGGGCCGGCTACACCTTC. It is translated as CASSSPTRGAGYTF.

This rearrangement joins TRBV19 to TRBJ1-2, with TRBD1 matching 12 bases. CDR1 and CDR2 (germline): LNHDA, SQIVND (reference sequence). V trimming: 6 bases; J trimming: 4 bases; junction bases outside the gene matches: 6. The CDR3 runs 15 residues. Written as DNA, the CDR3 is TGTGCCAGTAGAGGGACAGGGGGCAATATCTATGGCTACACCTTC. Residues: CASRGTGGNIYGYTF.

This rearrangement joins TRBV28 to TRBJ2-3; the match to TRBD2 covers 7 bases. CDR3 length: 13 amino acids. The J segment lost 1 base and the V segment lost 5 bases, leaving 0 bases of the junction unmatched. Germline-derived CDR1 and CDR2 are MDHEN and SYDVKM. The CDR3 protein is CASSGGGTDTQYF. The CDR3 DNA reads TGTGCCAGCAGTGGGGGGGGCACAGATACGCAGTATTTT.

The rearrangement links TRBV5-1 to TRBJ2-2; maybe TRBD2 (6 bases). The CDR3 runs to 16 residues. V shed 0 bases and J shed 4 bases, with 13 bases lying between them. Germline-derived CDR1 and CDR2 are SGHRS and YFSETQ. Written as DNA, the CDR3 is TGCGCCAGCAGCTTGGCGGGCGGGGTAGTCACCGGGGAGCTGTTTTTT. This encodes CASSLAGGVVTGELFF.

The chain carries TRBV6-5 and TRBJ1-6; 7 bases match TRBD1. In germline, CDR1 is MNHEY, CDR2 SVGAGI. The CDR3 totals 14 residues. V shed 5 bases, J shed 9 bases, and the junction held 7 bases outside the gene matches. DNA of the CDR3: TGTGCCAGCAGTAAACCAGGGGGACGTTCACCCCTCCACTTT. This gives the protein CASSKPGGRSPLHF.

The chain has TRBV5-6 and TRBJ1-6, with TRBD1 identical over 12 bases. Germline V gene lookup returns CDR1 SGHDT and CDR2 YYEEEE. The length of the CDR3 is 18 residues. Germline trimming cut 4 bases from V and 7 bases from J; bases unmatched to any gene: 12. The CDR3 nucleotides read TGTGCCAGCAGCCCCCGAGGGACAGGGGGCTCGAGGAATTCACCCCTCCACTTT. Translated: CASSPRGTGGSRNSPLHF.

The chain couples TRBV9 to TRBJ2-1; 8 positions match TRBD2. The CDR3 consists of 16 residues. Germline lookup yields CDR1 SGDLS and CDR2 YYNGEE. Trimming at V came to 2 bases and at J to 9 bases, leaving 13 bases not matched to a gene. Here the CDR3 reads CASSVSRGGGYAEQFF. CDR3 DNA: TGTGCCAGCAGCGTGTCCCGTGGCGGGGGGTACGCTGAGCAGTTCTTC.

This chain links TRBV7-2 with TRBJ2-2; D not certain. Germline CDR1 is SGHTA and CDR2 is FQGNSA. The V and J ends lost 2 bases and 9 bases respectively, with 7 bases between them. This CDR3 spans 12 amino acids. CDR3 region: CASSLRSRELFF. The CDR3 DNA reads as TGTGCCAGCAGCTTACGGTCTAGGGAGCTGTTTTTT.